This TCR beta chain was captured in a study of CD8+ T cells in alopecia areata (dated by TCRdb to 2016 to 2019). Study-wide context: The treated patients, all with moderate-to-severe alopecia areata, were enrolled in an open-label pilot trial of oral tofacitinib given at 5 to 10 mg twice daily. Tofacitinib was given for 6 to 18 months, followed by 6 months of follow-up off drug to assess delayed response and recurrence. The SALT score, which quantifies the percentage of affected scalp surface area, was used to measure disease severity in treated patients. The study used high-throughput TCRbeta sequencing to examine T cell clonal expansion in alopecia areata, in both the C3H/HeJ mouse model and human patients. In humans, TCRbeta sequencing was performed on scalp tissue and on sorted CD4+ and CD8+ peripheral blood T cells from healthy controls and from patients with patchy or totalis/universalis alopecia areata. Tofacitinib-treated patients had biopsies at baseline and at 4 and 24 weeks of treatment, with a later scalp biopsy in several patients. Scalp clonality was compared across normal scalp (n=4), patchy alopecia areata scalp (n=8), and alopecia totalis/universalis scalp (n=8). RNA was extracted with the PAXgene miRNA kit for fixed scalp, the miRNeasy kit for PBMCs, and the RNeasy kit for mouse skin. immunoSEQ multiplex PCR using 35 Vbeta forward primers and 13 Jbeta reverse primers was used to amplify TCRbeta CDR3 regions.

Library preparation employed the immunoSEQ multiplex PCR assay. RNA was extracted from all samples and reverse transcribed into cDNA, which served as template for TCR sequencing. First-strand cDNA was synthesized using SuperScript III with a 2:1 mix of oligo-dT and random hexamers. A synthetic immune receptor repertoire was used to assess amplification bias, and residual bias was removed computationally. Per the authors' processing: Raw reads were preprocessed to remove errors, and CDR3 was defined by IMGT conventions from the conserved cysteine to phenylalanine. Clonality was calculated as 1 minus Shannon entropy normalized by log2 of the number of productive unique TCRs. Whether scalp clones were CD4 or CD8 was inferred by matching scalp TCRbeta sequences against CD4 and CD8 repertoires sorted from blood. TCRdb retrieved this table from immuneACCESS and kept in-frame rearrangements only. Not all clones are present; in checked studies, unresolved V genes account for under half, and no reason is known for the remainder. V, J and clone size reflect that table, while D and trimming were determined from the DNA. The sample includes about 39,000 clones, with less than 70% observed a single time. The top ten hold 20% to 25% of the sample.

The time point tag for this specimen amounts to: 4 weeks on oral tofacitinib. Reading the label with the study, this specimen's treatment or condition is: oral pan-JAK inhibitor, 5-10 mg twice daily. Lesional scalp punch biopsies and peripheral blood were collected from alopecia areata patients. After PBMCs were isolated by density centrifugation and stained for CD3, CD4 and CD8, a FACSAria was used to sort CD4+ and CD8+ T cells. A word on this clone: There is no known antigen for this receptor. No per-base quality is available; no much larger clone lies one base away.

What the study reported, not specific to this receptor: Lesional scalp, especially in alopecia totalis/universalis, showed higher clonality and more expanded CD8+ clones than normal scalp, suggesting antigenic drive. Because the treated cohort was small and had only one nonresponder, larger studies are needed to examine links between baseline CD8+ expansion and response. Shared TCR sequences between patients were less evident than in mice, which may be partly attributable to HLA diversity in the patient population. Scalp TCR repertoire analysis is complicated because resident alphabeta T cells in normal human skin are also sequenced, whereas mouse skin is dominated by gammadelta T cells. During tofacitinib treatment, many expanded lesional clones remained in scalp and blood, and this persistence may partly explain relapse after treatment is stopped. Tofacitinib significantly decreased scalp clonality and the number of expanded CD8+ clones among the top 100 scalp clones.

There are 15 amino acids in the CDR3, from cysteine to phenylalanine inclusive. The entry retains the CDR3 DNA only, 45 bases that are in frame from base 1. CDR1 SGDLS and CDR2 YYNGEE were looked up in the germline V gene. V has 1 base trimmed and J has 2 bases trimmed; junction bases matching no gene number 5. The sample in question was CD8+ T cells sorted from blood, obtained at week 4, from a patient treated with tofacitinib. The V and J genes are TRBV9 and TRBJ2-5, and 7 bases in between align with TRBD1. The receptor's source is a human donor with alopecia areata. The nucleotides read TGTGCCAGCAGCGTATGGGACAGAGTTCAAGAGACCCAGTACTTC. It translates as CASSVWDRVQETQYF. Beyond the CDR3, the reference TRBV9 and TRBJ2-5 genes provide the residues; the full variable domain reads: DSGVTQTPKHLITATGQRVTLRCSPRSGDLSVYWYQQSLDQGLQFLIQYYNGEERAKGNILERFSAQQFPDLHSELNLSSLELGDSALYFCASSVWDRVQETQYFGPGTRLLVL.